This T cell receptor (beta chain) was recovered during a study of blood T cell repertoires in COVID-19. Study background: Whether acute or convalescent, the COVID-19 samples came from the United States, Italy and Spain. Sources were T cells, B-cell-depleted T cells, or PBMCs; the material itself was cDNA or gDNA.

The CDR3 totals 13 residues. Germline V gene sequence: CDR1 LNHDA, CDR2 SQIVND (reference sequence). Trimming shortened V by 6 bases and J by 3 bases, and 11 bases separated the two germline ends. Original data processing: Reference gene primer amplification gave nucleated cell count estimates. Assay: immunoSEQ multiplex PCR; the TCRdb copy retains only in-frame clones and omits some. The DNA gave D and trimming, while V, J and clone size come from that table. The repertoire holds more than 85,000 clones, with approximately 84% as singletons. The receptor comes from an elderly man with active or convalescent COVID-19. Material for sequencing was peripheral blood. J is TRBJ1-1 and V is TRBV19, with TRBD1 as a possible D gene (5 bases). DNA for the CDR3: TGTGCCAGTAGATCCCAGGGCGACACTGAAGCTTTCTTT. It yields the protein CASRSQGDTEAFF.